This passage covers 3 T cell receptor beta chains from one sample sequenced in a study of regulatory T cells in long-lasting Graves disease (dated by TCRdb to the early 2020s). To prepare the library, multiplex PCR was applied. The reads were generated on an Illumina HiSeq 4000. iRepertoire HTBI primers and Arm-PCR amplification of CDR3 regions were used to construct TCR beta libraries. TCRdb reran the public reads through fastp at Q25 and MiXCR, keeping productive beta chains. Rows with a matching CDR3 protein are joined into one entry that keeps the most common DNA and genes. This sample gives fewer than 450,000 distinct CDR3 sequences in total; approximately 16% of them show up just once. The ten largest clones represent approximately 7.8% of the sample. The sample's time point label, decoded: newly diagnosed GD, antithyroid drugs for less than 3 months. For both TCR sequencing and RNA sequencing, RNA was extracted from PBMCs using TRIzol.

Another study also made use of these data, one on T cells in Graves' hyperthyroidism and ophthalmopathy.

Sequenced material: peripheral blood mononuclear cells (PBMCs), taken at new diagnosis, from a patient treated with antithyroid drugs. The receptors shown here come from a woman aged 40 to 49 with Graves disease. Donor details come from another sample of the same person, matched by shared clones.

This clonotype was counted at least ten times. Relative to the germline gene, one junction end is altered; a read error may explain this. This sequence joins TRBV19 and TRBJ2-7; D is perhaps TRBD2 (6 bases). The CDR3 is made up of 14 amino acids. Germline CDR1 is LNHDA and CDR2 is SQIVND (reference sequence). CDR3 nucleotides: TGTGCCACAAGGAGGGGACTGAGGTCCTCCGAGCAGTACTTC. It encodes CATRRGLRSSEQYF.

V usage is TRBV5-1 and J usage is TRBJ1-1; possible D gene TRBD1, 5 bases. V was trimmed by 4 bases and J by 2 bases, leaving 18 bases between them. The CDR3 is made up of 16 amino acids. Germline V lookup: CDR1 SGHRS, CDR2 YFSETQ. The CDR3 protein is CASSPEGVTVNTEAFF. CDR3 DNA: TGCGCCAGCAGCCCTGAAGGGGTGACGGTAAACACTGAAGCTTTCTTT.

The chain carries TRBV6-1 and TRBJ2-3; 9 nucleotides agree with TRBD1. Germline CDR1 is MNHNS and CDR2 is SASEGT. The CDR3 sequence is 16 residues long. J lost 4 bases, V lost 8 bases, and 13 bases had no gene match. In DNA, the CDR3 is TGTGCCAGCCTTACAGGGGACAGGGATGGATCAGATACGCAGTATTTT. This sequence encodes CASLTGDRDGSDTQYF.